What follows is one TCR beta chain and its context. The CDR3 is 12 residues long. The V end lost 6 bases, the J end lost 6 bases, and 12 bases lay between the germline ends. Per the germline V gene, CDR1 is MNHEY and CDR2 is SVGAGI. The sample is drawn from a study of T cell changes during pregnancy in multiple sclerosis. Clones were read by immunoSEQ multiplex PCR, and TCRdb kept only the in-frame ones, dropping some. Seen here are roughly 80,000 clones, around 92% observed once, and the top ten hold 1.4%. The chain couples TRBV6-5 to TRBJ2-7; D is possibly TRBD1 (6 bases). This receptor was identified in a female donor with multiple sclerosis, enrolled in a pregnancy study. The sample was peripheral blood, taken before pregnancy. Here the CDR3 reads CASRRQVGEQYF. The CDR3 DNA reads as TGTGCCAGCAGACGACAGGTGGGCGAGCAGTACTTC.